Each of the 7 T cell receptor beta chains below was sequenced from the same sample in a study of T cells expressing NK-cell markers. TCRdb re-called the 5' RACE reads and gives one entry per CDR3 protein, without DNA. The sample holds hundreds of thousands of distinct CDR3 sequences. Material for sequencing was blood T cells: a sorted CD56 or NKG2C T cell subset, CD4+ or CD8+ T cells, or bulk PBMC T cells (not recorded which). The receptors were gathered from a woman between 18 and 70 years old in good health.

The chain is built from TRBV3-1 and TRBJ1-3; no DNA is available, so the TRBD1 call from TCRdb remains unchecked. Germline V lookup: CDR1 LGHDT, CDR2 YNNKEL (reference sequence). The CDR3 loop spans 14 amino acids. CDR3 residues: CASSTTGSGNTIYF.

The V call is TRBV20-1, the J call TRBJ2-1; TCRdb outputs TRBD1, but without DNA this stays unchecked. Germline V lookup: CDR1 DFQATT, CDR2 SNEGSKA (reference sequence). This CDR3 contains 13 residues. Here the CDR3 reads CSAKLPGGVEQFF.

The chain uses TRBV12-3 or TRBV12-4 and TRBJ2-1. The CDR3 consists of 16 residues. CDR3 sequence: CASSFLSGSAYNEQFF.

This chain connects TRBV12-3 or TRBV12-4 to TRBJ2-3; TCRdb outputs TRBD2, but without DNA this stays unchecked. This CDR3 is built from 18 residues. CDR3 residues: CASSLGSRGGRKTDTQYF.

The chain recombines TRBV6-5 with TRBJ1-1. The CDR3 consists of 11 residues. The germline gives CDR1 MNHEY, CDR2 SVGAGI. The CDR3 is CASSLGVEAFF.

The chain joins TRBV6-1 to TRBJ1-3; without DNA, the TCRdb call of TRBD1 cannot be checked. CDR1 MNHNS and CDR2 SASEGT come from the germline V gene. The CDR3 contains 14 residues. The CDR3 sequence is CASIQQGTGNTTYF.

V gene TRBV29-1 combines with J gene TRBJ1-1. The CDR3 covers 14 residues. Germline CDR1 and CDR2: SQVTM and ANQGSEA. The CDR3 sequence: CSVLGDEQNTEAFF. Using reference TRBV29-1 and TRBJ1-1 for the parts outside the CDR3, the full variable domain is SAVISQKPSRDICQRGTSLTIQCQVDSQVTMMFWYRQQPGQSLTLIATANQGSEATYESGFVIDKFPISRPNLTFSTLTVSNMSPEDSSIYLCSVLGDEQNTEAFFGQGTRLTVV.